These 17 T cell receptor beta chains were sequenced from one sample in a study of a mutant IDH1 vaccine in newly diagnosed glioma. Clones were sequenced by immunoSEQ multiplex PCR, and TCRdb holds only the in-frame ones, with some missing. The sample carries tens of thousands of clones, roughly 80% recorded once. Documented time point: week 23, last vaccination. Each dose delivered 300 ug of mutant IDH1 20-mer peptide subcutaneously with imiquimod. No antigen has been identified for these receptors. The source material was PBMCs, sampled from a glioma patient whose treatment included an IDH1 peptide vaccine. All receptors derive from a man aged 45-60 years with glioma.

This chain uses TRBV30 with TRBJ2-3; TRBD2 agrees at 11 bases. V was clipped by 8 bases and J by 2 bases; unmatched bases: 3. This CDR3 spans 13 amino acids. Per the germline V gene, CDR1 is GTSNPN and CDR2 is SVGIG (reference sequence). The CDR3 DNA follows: TGTGCCCGTAGCGGGGGGGCCACAGATACGCAGTATTTT. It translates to CARSGGATDTQYF.

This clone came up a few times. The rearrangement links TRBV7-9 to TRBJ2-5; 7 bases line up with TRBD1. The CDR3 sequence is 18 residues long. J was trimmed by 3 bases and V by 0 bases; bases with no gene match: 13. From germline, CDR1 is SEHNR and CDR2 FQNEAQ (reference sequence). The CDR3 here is CASSLALRWKQGEETQYF. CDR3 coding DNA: TGTGCCAGCAGCTTAGCGCTCAGGTGGAAGCAGGGGGAAGAGACCCAGTACTTC.

CDR3 sequence (DNA): TGTGCCAGCAGCGTAGTTAGCGCCACTAGCACAGATACGCAGTATTTT. It encodes CASSVVSATSTDTQYF. This chain uses TRBV9 with TRBJ2-3; possible D gene TRBD2, 5 bases. Germline V gives CDR1 SGDLS, CDR2 YYNGEE. Trimming stripped 0 bases from V and 0 bases from J, with 11 bases between. This CDR3 has 16 amino acids.

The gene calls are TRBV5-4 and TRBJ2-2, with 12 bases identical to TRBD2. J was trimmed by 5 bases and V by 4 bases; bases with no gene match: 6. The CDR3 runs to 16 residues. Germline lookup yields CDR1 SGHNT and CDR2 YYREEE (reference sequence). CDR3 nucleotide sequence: TGTGCCAGCAGCCCTAGCGGGGGGGGTTGGACCGGGGAGCTGTTTTTT. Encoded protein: CASSPSGGGWTGELFF.

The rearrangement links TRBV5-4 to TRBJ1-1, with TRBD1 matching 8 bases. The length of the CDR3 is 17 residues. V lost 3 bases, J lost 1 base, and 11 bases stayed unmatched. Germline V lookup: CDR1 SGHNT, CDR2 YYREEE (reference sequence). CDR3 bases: TGTGCCAGCAGCTACGCCACAGGGGGAGTAGGGAACACTGAAGCTTTCTTT. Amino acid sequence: CASSYATGGVGNTEAFF. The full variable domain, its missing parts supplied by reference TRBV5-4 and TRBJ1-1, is ETGVTQSPTHLIKTRGQQVTLRCSSQSGHNTVSWYQQALGQGPQFIFQYYREEENGRGNFPPRFSGLQFPNYSSELNVNALELDDSALYLCASSYATGGVGNTEAFFGQGTRLTVV.

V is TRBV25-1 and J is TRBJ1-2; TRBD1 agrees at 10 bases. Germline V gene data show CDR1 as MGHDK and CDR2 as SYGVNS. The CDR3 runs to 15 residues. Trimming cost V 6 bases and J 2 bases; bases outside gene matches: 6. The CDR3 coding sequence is TGTGCCAGCAGGGGTGACAGGGGGCAGAACTATGGCTACACCTTC. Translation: CASRGDRGQNYGYTF.

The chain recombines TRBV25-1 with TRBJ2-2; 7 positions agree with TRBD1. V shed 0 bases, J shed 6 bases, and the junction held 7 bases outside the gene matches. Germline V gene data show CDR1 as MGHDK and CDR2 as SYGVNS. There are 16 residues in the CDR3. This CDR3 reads CASSEYSPQGAGELFF. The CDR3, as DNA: TGTGCCAGCAGTGAATATTCTCCCCAGGGGGCCGGGGAGCTGTTTTTT.

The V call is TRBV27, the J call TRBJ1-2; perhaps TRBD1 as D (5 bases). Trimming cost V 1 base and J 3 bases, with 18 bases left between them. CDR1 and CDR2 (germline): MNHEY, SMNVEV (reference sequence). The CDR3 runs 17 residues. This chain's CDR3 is CASSLWLLAGRHYGYTF. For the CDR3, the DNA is TGTGCCAGCAGTTTATGGCTCTTGGCAGGGCGGCACTATGGCTACACCTTC.

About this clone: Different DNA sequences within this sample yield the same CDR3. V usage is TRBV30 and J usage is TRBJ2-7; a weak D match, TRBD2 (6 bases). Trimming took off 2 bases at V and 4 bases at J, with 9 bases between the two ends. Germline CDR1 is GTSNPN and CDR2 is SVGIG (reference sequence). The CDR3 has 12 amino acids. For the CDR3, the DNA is TGTGCCTGGAGTCCCGGGAGTTACGAGCAGTACTTC. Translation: CAWSPGSYEQYF. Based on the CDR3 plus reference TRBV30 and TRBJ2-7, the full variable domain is SQTIHQWPATLVQPVGSPLSLECTVEGTSNPNLYWYRQAAGRGLQLLFYSVGIGQISSEVPQNLSASRPQDRQFILSSKKLLLSDSGFYLCAWSPGSYEQYFGPGTRLTVT.

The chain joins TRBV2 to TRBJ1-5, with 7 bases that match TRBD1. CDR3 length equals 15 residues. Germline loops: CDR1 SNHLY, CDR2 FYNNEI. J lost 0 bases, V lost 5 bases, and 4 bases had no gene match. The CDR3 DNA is TGTGCCAGCAGTTTCCGGGACAGTAGCAATCAGCCCCAGCATTTT. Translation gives CASSFRDSSNQPQHF.

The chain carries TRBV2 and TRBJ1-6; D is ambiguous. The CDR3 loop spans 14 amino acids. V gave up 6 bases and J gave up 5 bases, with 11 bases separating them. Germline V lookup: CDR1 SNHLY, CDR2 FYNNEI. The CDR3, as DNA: TGTGCCAGCAGGGGCAACCGGAATAATTCACCCCTCCACTTT. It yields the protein CASRGNRNNSPLHF.

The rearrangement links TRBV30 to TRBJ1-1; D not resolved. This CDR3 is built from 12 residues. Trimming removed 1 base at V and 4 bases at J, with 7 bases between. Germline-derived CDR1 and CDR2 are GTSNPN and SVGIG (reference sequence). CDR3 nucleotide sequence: TGTGCCTGGAGTGGGGTAGGCACTGAAGCTTTCTTT. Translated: CAWSGVGTEAFF.

CDR3 in amino acids: CASSETGGLNTEAFF. CDR3 sequence (DNA): TGTGCCAGCAGCGAAACAGGGGGTTTGAACACTGAAGCTTTCTTT. This sequence joins TRBV13 and TRBJ1-1, with TRBD1 identical over 8 bases. The CDR3 spans 15 residues. The germline V gene encodes CDR1 PRHDT and CDR2 FYEKMQ (reference sequence). The V segment lost 5 bases and the J segment 0 bases; nucleotides outside the gene matches: 5. Combining the CDR3 with reference TRBV13 and TRBJ1-1 gives the whole variable domain AAGVIQSPRHLIKEKRETATLKCYPIPRHDTVYWYQQGPGQDPQFLISFYEKMQSDKGSIPDRFSAQQFSDYHSELNMSSLELGDSALYFCASSETGGLNTEAFFGQGTRLTVV.

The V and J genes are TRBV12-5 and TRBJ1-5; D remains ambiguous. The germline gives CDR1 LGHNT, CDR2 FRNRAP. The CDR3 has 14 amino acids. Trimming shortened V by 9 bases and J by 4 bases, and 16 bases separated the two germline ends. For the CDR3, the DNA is TGTGCTAGCCAAATAAAGGCCTTTAATCAGCCCCAGCATTTT. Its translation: CASQIKAFNQPQHF.

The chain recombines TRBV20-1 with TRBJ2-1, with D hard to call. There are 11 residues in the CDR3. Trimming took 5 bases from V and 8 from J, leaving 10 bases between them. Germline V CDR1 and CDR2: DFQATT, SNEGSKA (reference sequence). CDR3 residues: CSAQKVDEQFF. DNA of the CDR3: TGCAGTGCTCAGAAAGTGGATGAGCAGTTCTTC.

CDR3 DNA: TGTGCCAGCGGGGACAGAGTCACTGAAGCTTTCTTT. Its protein is CASGDRVTEAFF. The chain links TRBV7-8 to TRBJ1-1; 7 bases align to TRBD1. In germline, CDR1 is SGHVS, CDR2 FQNEAQ. V gave up 8 bases and J gave up 4 bases; unmatched junction bases: 4. The CDR3 totals 12 residues.

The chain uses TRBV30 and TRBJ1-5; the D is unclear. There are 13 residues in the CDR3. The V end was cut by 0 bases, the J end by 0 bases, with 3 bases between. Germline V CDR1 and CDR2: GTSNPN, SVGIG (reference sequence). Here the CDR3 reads CAWSVHSNQPQHF. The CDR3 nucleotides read TGTGCCTGGAGTGTCCATAGCAATCAGCCCCAGCATTTT.